This T cell receptor (beta chain) came from a study of blood T cell repertoires in COVID-19. Whole-study context: The United States, Italy and Spain provided the acute and convalescent COVID-19 samples. T cells, B-cell-depleted T cells, or PBMCs supplied cDNA or gDNA.

This CDR3 is built from 13 residues. Germline assignment: CDR1 MNHNY and CDR2 SVGAGI (reference sequence). On this clone itself: One junction end disagrees with the germline gene, perhaps due to a read error.

As handled by the study authors: Scientists estimated how many nucleated cells there were by amplifying reference gene primers. Only in-frame clones appear in the TCRdb table, and some are missing; sequencing was by immunoSEQ multiplex PCR. V, J and clone size are those of that table, while D and trimming were read from the DNA. The sample has more than 65,000 clones, roughly 87% seen once. This chain connects TRBV6-6 to TRBJ2-1; 10 bases match TRBD2. The sequence was obtained from a woman over 75 with acute or convalescent COVID-19. Sequenced material: peripheral blood. DNA of the CDR3: TGTGCCAGCAGTTACTCCCTAGCGGGAGTCCCACTCTTC. Amino acid sequence: CASSYSLAGVPLF.